The 20 T cell receptor beta chains below all came from one sample that was sequenced in a study of T cell repertoires in cytomegalovirus infection (dated by TCRdb to between 2017 and 2020). Antigens of these TCRs are unknown. The sequencing machine was an Illumina HiSeq 1500. In-frame beta chains were kept once TCRdb had trimmed the public reads at Q25 with fastp and called clones with MiXCR. Here each entry gathers all rows of one CDR3 protein and keeps the most common genes and DNA. The sample table holds 110,000 or so distinct CDR3 sequences, of which roughly 30% were seen once. The ten top clones hold roughly 40% of the sample. The sample's treatment or condition label is to be understood as: in vitro stimulation with specific CMV peptide epitopes to enrich CMV-specific T cells. The sequenced sample was CD8+ T cells from cultured PBMCs, obtained from culture after CMV antigen stimulation. The receptors stem from a human donor in good health (CMV status not recorded). Some clones in this sample may be carry-over from other donors' samples.

The rearrangement links TRBV19 to TRBJ2-1, with 14 bases that match TRBD2. The CDR3 is made up of 20 amino acids. The germline V gene has CDR1 LNHDA and CDR2 SQIVND (reference sequence). Unmatched junction bases numbered 16, after V lost 6 bases and J lost 3 bases. The CDR3 here is CASSDPGLAGETPLYNEQFF. In DNA, the CDR3 is TGTGCCAGTAGCGATCCGGGACTAGCGGGGGAAACTCCGCTCTACAATGAGCAGTTCTTC.

This clonotype was seen a handful of times. The rearrangement joins TRBV7-8 to TRBJ2-1; D may be TRBD2 (5 bases). Germline V gives CDR1 SGHVS, CDR2 FQNEAQ. V lost 2 bases, J lost 2 bases, and 13 bases lay in between. The CDR3 consists of 16 residues. The CDR3 sequence: CASSLPEGATYNEQFF. In nucleotides, the CDR3 is TGTGCCAGCAGCTTACCCGAGGGAGCCACCTACAATGAGCAGTTCTTC.

This clonotype was observed a handful of times. The chain has TRBV2 and TRBJ1-1; the match to TRBD1 covers 10 bases. Germline V gives CDR1 SNHLY, CDR2 FYNNEI. The CDR3 totals 17 residues. The junction had 11 bases not matched to a gene; V was cut back by 3 bases and J by 4 bases. The CDR3 DNA reads TGTGCCAGCAGTGATGGTTTCGGACAGGGGGTTCTCACTGAAGCTTTCTTT. Its translation: CASSDGFGQGVLTEAFF.

The J gene is TRBJ2-7, the V gene TRBV2; D not resolved. Germline-derived CDR1 and CDR2 are SNHLY and FYNNEI. V gave up 4 bases and J gave up 5 bases, with 9 bases separating them. The CDR3 runs to 12 residues. CDR3 DNA: TGTGCCAGCAGTGTCCCGCTCGACGAGCAGTACTTC. Its translation is CASSVPLDEQYF.

This clonotype has a handful of counts. The genes are TRBV27 and TRBJ2-5; the D call may be TRBD1 or TRBD2 (6 bases each). The ends were cut back, 2 bases at V and 5 bases at J, with 12 bases in the middle. This CDR3 region has 14 residues. Germline CDR1 is MNHEY and CDR2 is SMNVEV (reference sequence). The CDR3 reads CASSLIGGWETQYF. Written as DNA, the CDR3 is TGTGCCAGCAGTTTAATAGGGGGGTGGGAGACCCAGTACTTC.

This clonotype was detected many times. The chain is built from TRBV7-2 and TRBJ1-6; possibly TRBD1 for D (5 bases). Trimming took off 0 bases at V and 3 bases at J, with 12 bases between the two ends. Per the germline V gene, CDR1 is SGHTA and CDR2 is FQGNSA. The CDR3 length is 17 residues. CDR3 region: CASSLAGPRHYNSPLHF. DNA for the CDR3: TGTGCCAGCAGCTTAGCGGGACCCCGGCACTATAATTCACCCCTCCACTTT.

This clonotype was counted ten times or more. V and J are TRBV4-2 and TRBJ1-3, with D perhaps TRBD1 (5 bases). V was clipped by 1 base and J by 3 bases, with 10 bases between them. In germline, CDR1 is LGHNA, CDR2 YNFKEQ. The CDR3 contains 15 residues. This CDR3 is CASSQGGIDGNTIYF. The CDR3 DNA sequence: TGTGCCAGCAGCCAAGGGGGGATCGATGGAAACACCATATATTTT.

In this sample, this clonotype turned up a few times. This sequence joins TRBV18 and TRBJ1-1; unclear D gene. Trimming removed 6 bases from V and 4 bases from J, with 12 bases in between. Germline CDR1 KGHSH, CDR2 LQKENI. This CDR3 region has 13 residues. This CDR3 reads CASSPTKGTEAFF. Here the CDR3 DNA reads TGTGCCAGCTCGCCCACCAAGGGCACTGAAGCTTTCTTT.

J is TRBJ1-3 and V is TRBV5-1, with unresolved D. The CDR3 has 15 residues. V was cut by 0 bases and J by 0 bases, with 7 bases left in between. Looked up from germline, CDR1 is SGHRS and CDR2 is YFSETQ. CDR3 in amino acids: CASSLEANSGNTIYF. The DNA of the CDR3 is TGCGCCAGCAGCTTGGAGGCGAACTCTGGAAACACCATATATTTT.

There are many counts of this clonotype. This chain connects TRBV6-2 or TRBV6-3 to TRBJ1-5; unclear D gene. The germline V gene has CDR1 MNHEY and CDR2 SVGEGT. The CDR3 extends over 14 amino acids. V lost 2 bases and J 0 bases, leaving 5 bases between the germline ends. CDR3 protein: CASSYHYSNQPQHF. CDR3 in DNA: TGTGCCAGCAGTTACCACTATAGCAATCAGCCCCAGCATTTT.

The rearrangement links TRBV4-1 to TRBJ2-2, with 8 bases lining up with TRBD1. V dropped 4 bases and J dropped 5; count of bases not matched to a gene: 6. This CDR3 is built from 15 residues. The V gene's germline CDR1 is MGHRA and CDR2 YSYEKL. The CDR3 loop reads CASSLGTGDTGELFF. In nucleotides, the CDR3 is TGCGCCAGCAGCCTAGGGACAGGTGATACCGGGGAGCTGTTTTTT.

This clonotype was observed a handful of times. This chain links TRBV6-5 with TRBJ1-1; D unclear. The CDR3 spans 16 residues. CDR1 is MNHEY and CDR2 is SVGAGI in the germline V gene. The germline V and J ends were trimmed by 2 bases and 5 bases, with 18 bases remaining between them. The CDR3 here is CASSYGRLGLRTEAFF. The CDR3 coding sequence is TGTGCCAGCAGTTACGGGCGGTTAGGGCTCAGGACTGAAGCTTTCTTT.

This clonotype appeared many times. An end of the junction does not agree with germline; a read error may underlie this. The genes are TRBV7-7 and TRBJ2-1; D not resolved. Germline V gene data show CDR1 as SSHAT and CDR2 as FNYEAQ (reference sequence). The CDR3 has 12 residues. The chain's CDR3 is CASSSGPGEQFF. As DNA, the CDR3 is TGTGCTAGCAGCTCAGGTCCGGGTGAGCAGTTCTTC.

This clonotype was picked up a small number of times. This chain joins TRBV6-2 or TRBV6-3 and TRBJ1-5; D is possibly TRBD1 (5 bases). The CDR3 is 14 residues long. Deletions cut 0 bases from V and 5 bases from J, with 8 bases between. The germline CDR1 and CDR2 sequences are MNHEY and SVGEGT. The CDR3 loop is CASSYSTRDQPQHF. The CDR3 DNA is TGTGCCAGCAGTTACTCGACCAGGGATCAGCCCCAGCATTTT.

The rearrangement links TRBV20-1 to TRBJ2-5; TRBD2 aligns across 12 bases. Losses at the gene ends were 2 bases for V and 1 base for J; bases not matched to a gene: 5. The germline CDR1 and CDR2 sequences are DFQATT and SNEGSKA (reference sequence). The CDR3 has 16 amino acids. The CDR3 DNA reads as TGCAGTGCTAGACTAGCGGGGGGGCCATTCCAAGAGACCCAGTACTTC. It codes for CSARLAGGPFQETQYF.

V is TRBV27 and J is TRBJ2-3, with D possibly being TRBD1 or TRBD2 (6 bases each). Germline CDR1 and CDR2: MNHEY and SMNVEV (reference sequence). CDR3 size: 16 residues. V was pared by 5 bases and J by 7 bases, with 22 bases between. CDR3 in DNA: TGTGCCAGCAGTCTGCTGGGGGGCGGGGTGAGGCATACGCAGTATTTT. Its protein product is CASSLLGGGVRHTQYF.

V is TRBV6-6 and J is TRBJ1-4, with TRBD1 matching over 7 bases. The CDR3 spans 17 residues. From germline, CDR1 is MNHNY and CDR2 SVGAGI (reference sequence). V lost 3 bases to trimming and J lost 5 bases; unmatched junction nucleotides: 12. The CDR3 sequence is CASSYREGRGRNEKLFF. For the CDR3, the DNA is TGTGCCAGCAGTTATCGCGAGGGGAGGGGGCGAAATGAAAAACTGTTTTTT.

The chain is built from TRBV20-1 and TRBJ2-7, with a weak D call TRBD1 (6 bases). V lost 0 bases to trimming and J lost 6 bases, with 18 bases between them. The CDR3 consists of 15 residues. Germline values: CDR1 DFQATT, CDR2 SNEGSKA (reference sequence). The CDR3 region is CSARDSDKGESEQYF. CDR3 nucleotide sequence: TGCAGTGCTAGAGATTCAGACAAGGGGGAGAGCGAGCAGTACTTC.

This clonotype was counted between two and nine times. The chain has TRBV7-9 and TRBJ2-5, with TRBD1 identical over 7 bases. Germline V gene sequence: CDR1 SEHNR, CDR2 FQNEAQ (reference sequence). The CDR3 has 15 amino acids. V lost 6 bases and J lost 4; bases outside the gene matches: 11. CDR3 in amino acids: CASSQTDRVLETQYF. In DNA, the CDR3 is TGTGCCAGCAGTCAGACTGACAGGGTATTAGAGACCCAGTACTTC.

This clonotype was seen a handful of times. The CDR3 DNA sequence: TGTGCCAGCTCACCAGGGACTAGCGGTCGCAATGAGCAGTTCTTC. Protein product: CASSPGTSGRNEQFF. The chain employs TRBV18 and TRBJ2-1; the match to TRBD2 covers 11 bases. CDR1 is KGHSH, CDR2 LQKENI, per germline. Losses at the gene ends were 2 bases for V and 6 bases for J; bases not matched to a gene: 3. This CDR3 comprises 15 residues.